A single sample is the source of the 6 T cell receptor beta chains below, sequenced in a study of PD-1 blockade in classical Hodgkin lymphoma. Clones were read by immunoSEQ multiplex PCR, and TCRdb kept only the in-frame ones, dropping some. The sample includes roughly 100,000 clones, about 89% of them seen just once. Every patient relapsed after autologous stem cell transplantation, and brentuximab vedotin exposure varied. This sample comprised peripheral blood mononuclear cells (PBMCs), obtained before the second cycle of nivolumab. The receptor set was obtained from a human donor with classical Hodgkin lymphoma.

The chain has TRBV10-3 and TRBJ1-4, with a weak D call TRBD1 (5 bases). There are 14 residues in the CDR3. Per germline, CDR1 ENHRY and CDR2 SYGVKD. V gave up 6 bases and J gave up 8 bases, with 16 bases separating them. Here the CDR3 reads CAIRGTILEEKLFF. The DNA of the CDR3 is TGTGCCATCAGAGGGACGATCTTGGAGGAAAAACTGTTTTTT.

The chain has TRBV7-9 and TRBJ2-2; D unresolved. V lost 2 bases and J lost 5, with 9 bases in between. CDR3 length equals 14 residues. The germline V gene has CDR1 SEHNR and CDR2 FQNEAQ (reference sequence). The CDR3 sequence is CASSLQAGTGELFF. The CDR3 DNA is TGTGCCAGCAGCTTACAGGCTGGGACCGGGGAGCTGTTTTTT.

The rearrangement links TRBV28 to TRBJ2-7, with D perhaps TRBD1 or TRBD2 (5 bases each). The germline V and J ends were trimmed by 5 bases and 2 bases, with 16 bases remaining between them. The CDR3 has 15 residues. Germline-derived CDR1 and CDR2 are MDHEN and SYDVKM. DNA for the CDR3: TGTGCCAGCAGTCCCACCGGGACGCCCGCCTACGAGCAGTACTTC. Its protein product is CASSPTGTPAYEQYF.

This clone is labeled medium-sized. The chain joins TRBV10-3 to TRBJ1-2; D gene unclear. The CDR3 totals 13 residues. Trimming pared 3 bases from V and 4 bases from J, leaving 9 bases between. Per the germline V gene, CDR1 is ENHRY and CDR2 is SYGVKD. Here the CDR3 reads CAISDGGTYGYTF. The CDR3 nucleotides are TGTGCCATCAGTGACGGAGGTACCTATGGCTACACCTTC.

V gene TRBV9 combines with J gene TRBJ1-3; no definite D call. Trimming removed 4 bases from V and 0 bases from J, with 11 bases in between. Per the germline V gene, CDR1 is SGDLS and CDR2 is YYNGEE. The CDR3 contains 15 residues. CDR3 loop: CASSMAASSGNTIYF. CDR3 bases: TGTGCCAGCAGCATGGCGGCGAGCTCTGGAAACACCATATATTTT.

The rearrangement links TRBV25-1 to TRBJ2-7; TRBD2 is a possible D gene (7 bases). The CDR3 consists of 14 residues. Germline CDR1 and CDR2: MGHDK and SYGVNS. The V gene lost 3 bases and the J gene lost 7 bases, with 16 bases spanning the gap. CDR3 protein: CASSDSGGAREQYF. CDR3 DNA: TGTGCCAGCAGTGATAGTGGGGGGGCTCGGGAGCAGTACTTC.